This is a list of T cell receptor beta chains from one sample in a study of CD8+CD57+ T cells in acquired aplastic anemia. TCRdb reprocessed the reads via MiXCR and lists one record per CDR3 protein. The sample contains roughly 420,000 distinct CDR3 sequences, around 72% of which appear only once. Sequencing was performed on sorted CD4+, CD8+, or CD8+CD57+ T cells (not recorded which) from PBMCs. The receptors were gathered from a human donor in good health, serving as a control. The CDR3 runs from the conserved cysteine through the conserved F or W. Fields, in order: CDR3 DNA, CDR3 protein, D gene, V gene, clone size, J gene. The D gene is left open where the match is weak. Some rows mark clone size as missing; the rest say once, few, many or name a class of expanded clone.

CDR3nt: TGCAGTGCTAGGCTAGCGGGGGGCACCGGGTATTTT; CDR3aa: CSARLAGGTGYF; d_gene: TRBD2; v_gene: TRBV20-1; abundance: -; j_gene: TRBJ2-3
CDR3nt: TGCAGTGCTCCCGGGCTCAGGGCTAGTTTCTTT; CDR3aa: CSAPGLRASFF; d_gene: -; v_gene: TRBV20-1; abundance: -; j_gene: TRBJ1-1
CDR3nt: TGTGCCAGCAGATCTATTGCCGGTAGCGGACCTCAAGAGCACTTT; CDR3aa: CASRSIAGSGPQEHF; d_gene: -; v_gene: TRBV7-9; abundance: -; j_gene: TRBJ1-6
CDR3nt: TGTGCCAGTAGTTCAACCGGGACTCACACAGATACGCAGTATTTT; CDR3aa: CASSSTGTHTDTQYF; d_gene: -; v_gene: TRBV19; abundance: few; j_gene: TRBJ2-3
CDR3nt: TGTGCCAGCAGGGGGGGCCAGGGGCCTAGAGAGACCCAGTACTTC; CDR3aa: CASRGGQGPRETQYF; d_gene: -; v_gene: TRBV10-3; abundance: -; j_gene: TRBJ2-5
CDR3nt: TGTGCCAGCAGCTTTGGTCGTAGCGGGGGGGGCACCTATAATTCACCCCTCCACTTT; CDR3aa: CASSFGRSGGGTYNSPLHF; d_gene: -; v_gene: TRBV25-1; abundance: -; j_gene: TRBJ1-6
CDR3nt: TGTGCCAGTAGTCCCAGACTAGCGGGGGAGGTCATAAACAAGCCCTATGGCTACACCTTC; CDR3aa: CASSPRLAGEVINKPYGYTF; d_gene: -; v_gene: TRBV19; abundance: -; j_gene: TRBJ1-2
CDR3nt: TGTGCCACCAGCAGAGGACAGGAAGGAGTCTATGGCTACACCTTC; CDR3aa: CATSRGQEGVYGYTF; d_gene: -; v_gene: TRBV15; abundance: -; j_gene: TRBJ1-2
CDR3nt: TGTGCCAGCAGCTTAGAAAAGAAGACTGAAGTTTTCTTT; CDR3aa: CASSLEKKTEVFF; d_gene: -; v_gene: TRBV7-9; abundance: -; j_gene: TRBJ1-1
CDR3nt: TGTGCCAGTAGTATAACCCTAGAGGGAAGTACCATGCATTTT; CDR3aa: CASSITLEGSTMHF; d_gene: -; v_gene: TRBV19; abundance: -; j_gene: TRBJ1-5
CDR3nt: TGCGCCAGCAGTCGGGACAGGGCCCGCGACGAGCAGTACTTC; CDR3aa: CASSRDRARDEQYF; d_gene: TRBD1; v_gene: TRBV5-1; abundance: -; j_gene: TRBJ2-7
CDR3nt: TGTGCCAGCACCACTACAAAAGGGGGCTACACCTTC; CDR3aa: CASTTTKGGYTF; d_gene: -; v_gene: TRBV12-3/TRBV12-4; abundance: -; j_gene: TRBJ1-2
CDR3nt: TGTGCCAGCAGCGATTTCGAGGCGGGTGACGACGAGCAGTACTTC; CDR3aa: CASSDFEAGDDEQYF; d_gene: -; v_gene: TRBV10-3; abundance: -; j_gene: TRBJ2-7
CDR3nt: TGTGCCAGCAGTGATTCCCGCTCTGGGGCCAACGTCCTGACTTTC; CDR3aa: CASSDSRSGANVLTF; d_gene: -; v_gene: TRBV2; abundance: many; j_gene: TRBJ2-6
CDR3nt: TGTGCCAGCAGCAGGGGGCCTGGGCCCAACGTCCTGACTTTCTTT; CDR3aa: CASSRGPGPNVLTFF; d_gene: TRBD1; v_gene: TRBV7-9; abundance: -; j_gene: TRBJ1-1
CDR3nt: TGTGCCATCAGTGTCGGGTACTATGGCTACACCTTC; CDR3aa: CAISVGYYGYTF; d_gene: -; v_gene: TRBV10-3; abundance: few; j_gene: TRBJ1-2
CDR3nt: TGTGCCAGGACACGGACAGGGAACTATGGCTACACCTTC; CDR3aa: CARTRTGNYGYTF; d_gene: TRBD1; v_gene: TRBV6-1; abundance: -; j_gene: TRBJ1-2
CDR3nt: TGTGCCACTAGCCTGGGGACGTTCGGAAACACCATATATTTT; CDR3aa: CATSLGTFGNTIYF; d_gene: -; v_gene: TRBV6-6; abundance: -; j_gene: TRBJ1-3
CDR3nt: TGCAGTGCTAGAGCGGGGACCACCGGGGAGCTGTTTTTT; CDR3aa: CSARAGTTGELFF; d_gene: -; v_gene: TRBV20-1; abundance: -; j_gene: TRBJ2-2
CDR3nt: TGTGCCAGCCGACGTAAAAGGGGACCAGATACGCAGTTTTTT; CDR3aa: CASRRKRGPDTQFF; d_gene: -; v_gene: TRBV25-1; abundance: once; j_gene: TRBJ2-3
CDR3nt: TGCAGTGCTAGTTGGACAGGGGATCAGCCCCAGCATTTT; CDR3aa: CSASWTGDQPQHF; d_gene: TRBD1; v_gene: TRBV20-1; abundance: -; j_gene: TRBJ1-5
CDR3nt: TGCAGTGCTAGAGTTAGAACAGGGGTAAAGCCCCAGCATTTT; CDR3aa: CSARVRTGVKPQHF; d_gene: TRBD1; v_gene: TRBV20-1; abundance: many; j_gene: TRBJ1-5
CDR3nt: TGTGCCAGCAGCACCGGACAGACCCACTGCTATGGCTACACCTTC; CDR3aa: CASSTGQTHCYGYTF; d_gene: -; v_gene: TRBV13; abundance: -; j_gene: TRBJ1-2
CDR3nt: TGTGCCAGCAGCGATGTTACAGGGGACTCCTCCTACGGTTACTTC; CDR3aa: CASSDVTGDSSYGYF; d_gene: -; v_gene: TRBV7-9; abundance: -; j_gene: TRBJ2-7
CDR3nt: TGTGCTAGTGGTTTGGTACCCGGAGGGCCCCTGGGCACTGAAGCTTTCTTT; CDR3aa: CASGLVPGGPLGTEAFF; d_gene: -; v_gene: TRBV12-5; abundance: many; j_gene: TRBJ1-1
CDR3nt: TGTGCCATCAGAGCTACAGGGGCGGGGGGCAGACGGGTGCAGCCCCAGCATTTT; CDR3aa: CAIRATGAGGRRVQPQHF; d_gene: TRBD1; v_gene: TRBV10-3; abundance: -; j_gene: TRBJ1-5
CDR3nt: TGTGCCACCAGTAAAAAGACCCTGATGATCGGTTCACCCCTCCACTTT; CDR3aa: CATSKKTLMIGSPLHF; d_gene: -; v_gene: TRBV15; abundance: -; j_gene: TRBJ1-6
CDR3nt: TGTGCCAGCAGCCTTCGGACAATCAGCTCCTACGAGCAGTACTTC; CDR3aa: CASSLRTISSYEQYF; d_gene: -; v_gene: TRBV7-8; abundance: many; j_gene: TRBJ2-7
CDR3nt: TGTGCCACCAGCCAAGGAGGACGTGTTGACGAGCAGTACTTC; CDR3aa: CATSQGGRVDEQYF; d_gene: -; v_gene: TRBV15; abundance: once; j_gene: TRBJ2-7
CDR3nt: TGTGCCAGCTCTCTAGGGGGGGTCGGCACCGGGGAGCTGTTTTTT; CDR3aa: CASSLGGVGTGELFF; d_gene: -; v_gene: TRBV6-5; abundance: many; j_gene: TRBJ2-2